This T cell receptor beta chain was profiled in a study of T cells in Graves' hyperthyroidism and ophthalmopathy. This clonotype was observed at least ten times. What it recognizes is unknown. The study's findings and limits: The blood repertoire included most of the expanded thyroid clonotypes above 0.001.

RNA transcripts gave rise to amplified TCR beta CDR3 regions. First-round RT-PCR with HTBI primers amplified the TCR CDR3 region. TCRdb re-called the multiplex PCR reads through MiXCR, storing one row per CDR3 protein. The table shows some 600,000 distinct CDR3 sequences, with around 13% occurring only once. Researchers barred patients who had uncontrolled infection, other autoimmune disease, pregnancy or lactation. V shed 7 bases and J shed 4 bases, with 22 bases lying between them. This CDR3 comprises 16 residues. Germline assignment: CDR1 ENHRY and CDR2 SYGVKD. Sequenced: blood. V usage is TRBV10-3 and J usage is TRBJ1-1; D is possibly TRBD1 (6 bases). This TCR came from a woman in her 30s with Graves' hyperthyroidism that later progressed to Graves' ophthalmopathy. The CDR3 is CAIMNNPGQGGTEAFF. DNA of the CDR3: TGTGCCATCATGAACAATCCGGGGCAAGGGGGCACTGAAGCTTTCTTT.